This TCR beta chain was sequenced in a study of T cell responses to AZD1222 COVID-19 vaccine. The repertoire was sequenced with immunoSEQ multiplex PCR; TCRdb's copy has only in-frame clones and lacks some. The sample has some 180,000 clones, roughly 92% seen once. V lost 4 bases and J lost 1, with 14 bases in between. Germline lookup yields CDR1 SGHKS and CDR2 YYEKEE (reference sequence). CDR3 size: 15 residues. J is TRBJ1-1 and V is TRBV5-5; D possibly corresponds to TRBD1 (6 bases). The sequenced sample was peripheral blood, obtained on day 0 of AZD1222 vaccination. This sequence originates from an adult in good health. CDR3 nucleotides: TGTGCCAGCAGCCCGGGACAAGGACGGAACACTGAAGCTTTCTTT. The encoded protein is CASSPGQGRNTEAFF. Drawing the rest from reference TRBV5-5 and TRBJ1-1, the complete variable domain is DAGVTQSPTHLIKTRGQQVTLRCSPISGHKSVSWYQQVLGQGPQFIFQYYEKEERGRGNFPDRFSARQFPNYSSELNVNALLLGDSALYLCASSPGQGRNTEAFFGQGTRLTVV.